The present entry profiles one T cell receptor (beta chain) with its context. Its antigen is undetermined. The data were taken from a study of T cells in narcolepsy. The CDR3 totals 15 residues. The germline V gene encodes CDR1 SGHKS and CDR2 YYEKEE (reference sequence). V lost 4 bases, J lost 4 bases, and 15 bases lay in between. Repertoires were generated with immunoSEQ multiplex PCR, while TCRdb's copy carries only in-frame clones and drops some. Here the sample spans under 40,000 clones, over 80% being singletons. General study points: Autoreactive HCRT-specific and TRIB2-specific clonotypes were marked in same-patient CSF-versus-blood CD4+ comparisons.

The chain couples TRBV5-5 to TRBJ1-3, with D possibly being TRBD1 (5 bases). The TCR comes from a human donor in good health. The sequenced material came from memory (CD45RA-) CD4+ T cells from blood. The CDR3 sequence: CASSRDPRQGNTIYF. CDR3 bases: TGTGCCAGCAGCCGGGACCCACGGCAGGGAAACACCATATATTTT.